Shown below are 14 T cell receptor beta chains from a single sample sequenced in a study of shared clonotypes between healthy human individuals. Using immunoSEQ multiplex PCR, the repertoire was profiled, and TCRdb retains in-frame clones only, with some absent. The table records roughly 2 million clones, under 97% of them present only once. The sequenced sample consisted of naive CD4+ T cells sorted from blood. Subset: CD45RA+ positively selected. The receptor source for this set is a man aged 18 to 35 in good health.

The CDR3 DNA sequence: TGTGCCAGCAGCCCCCCCGGCAGAAACACCATATATTTT. This encodes CASSPPGRNTIYF. The chain recombines TRBV7-2 with TRBJ1-3; D is undetermined. The ends were cut back, 5 bases at V and 5 bases at J, with 10 bases in the middle. CDR1 and CDR2 from the germline V gene are SGHTA and FQGNSA. The length of the CDR3 is 13 residues.

The genes are TRBV20-1 and TRBJ2-3; the D is unclear. The CDR3 has 11 amino acids. Per the germline V gene, CDR1 is DFQATT and CDR2 is SNEGSKA (reference sequence). CDR3 protein: CGVEGTDTQYF. CDR3 sequence (DNA): TGCGGGGTCGAGGGCACAGATACGCAGTATTTT.

The CDR3: CSVTGGKETQYF. The CDR3 nucleotides are TGCAGCGTTACAGGGGGGAAAGAGACCCAGTACTTC. The chain carries TRBV29-1 and TRBJ2-5; 8 bases line up with TRBD1. Losses at the gene ends were 5 bases for V and 3 bases for J; bases not matched to a gene: 2. Germline assignment: CDR1 SQVTM and CDR2 ANQGSEA. This CDR3 has 12 residues.

The rearrangement uses TRBV6-5 and TRBJ1-2; D unresolved. Germline V gene sequence: CDR1 MNHEY, CDR2 SVGAGI. The V end was cut by 6 bases, the J end by 8 bases, with 10 bases between. The CDR3 covers 11 residues. CDR3 nucleotides: TGTGCCAGCAGAACGGGTCGCGGCTACACCTTC. Translation gives CASRTGRGYTF.

On this clone: The same CDR3 can be traced to other DNA sequences in this sample. The chain couples TRBV10-3 to TRBJ2-6; D might be TRBD2 (5 bases). Germline assignment: CDR1 ENHRY and CDR2 SYGVKD. V was shortened by 0 bases and J by 2 bases, with 8 bases between the two germline ends. This CDR3 region has 16 residues. The CDR3 nucleotides read TGTGCCATCAGTGAGTCGGGGAGAGCTGGGGCCAACGTCCTGACTTTC. It is translated as CAISESGRAGANVLTF.

The V call is TRBV6-1, the J call TRBJ2-6, with a possible D match to TRBD1 (6 bases). This CDR3 contains 16 residues. Trimming shortened V by 2 bases and J by 4 bases, and 12 bases separated the two germline ends. The germline CDR1 and CDR2 sequences are MNHNS and SASEGT. CDR3 region: CASSELGAPGANVLTF. In DNA, the CDR3 is TGTGCCAGCAGTGAATTGGGGGCGCCCGGGGCCAACGTCCTGACTTTC.

The rearrangement joins TRBV21-1 to TRBJ1-1. TRBV21-1 is noted as a pseudogene. The CDR3 length is 20 residues. CDR3 protein: CASSNDVLGGRTFRNTEAFF. As DNA, the CDR3 is TGTGCCAGCAGCAATGACGTCCTGGGGGGCAGAACCTTTAGGAACACTGAAGCTTTCTTT.

This clone was seen more than once but under ten times. The chain carries TRBV30 and TRBJ1-3; D unclear. This CDR3 contains 14 residues. CDR1 is GTSNPN, CDR2 SVGIG, per germline (reference sequence). The V end was cut by 3 bases, the J end by 4 bases, with 13 bases between. The CDR3 region has the DNA TGTGCCTGGAGGCGGAGGAGTACCGGAAACACCATATATTTT. Translation gives CAWRRRSTGNTIYF.

This chain uses TRBV6-1 with TRBJ1-5; D possibly corresponds to TRBD1 (6 bases). This CDR3 has 14 residues. The germline CDR1 and CDR2 sequences are MNHNS and SASEGT. Trimming pared 2 bases from V and 7 bases from J, leaving 12 bases between. The CDR3 region has the DNA TGTGCCAGCAGTGAAATTTGGGGGCCCCAGCCCCAGCATTTT. Encoded protein: CASSEIWGPQPQHF.

CDR3 loop: CASSRGQSFYGYTF. The CDR3 DNA follows: TGTGCCAGCAGCCGCGGACAGTCGTTCTATGGCTACACCTTC. The rearrangement links TRBV6-5 to TRBJ1-2; a possible D gene is TRBD1 (6 bases). CDR1 is MNHEY, CDR2 SVGAGI, per germline. The CDR3 length is 14 residues. Between the trimmed V and J ends, which lost 6 bases and 4 bases, there was a span of 15 bases.

V is TRBV18 and J is TRBJ2-3, with 9 bases aligning to TRBD2. Germline CDR1 KGHSH, CDR2 LQKENI. This CDR3 has 16 amino acids. With V trimmed by 3 bases and J by 0 bases, 4 bases remained unmatched. The CDR3 coding sequence is TGTGCCAGCTCACCGCTAGCGGGGAGCAGCACAGATACGCAGTATTTT. This translates into CASSPLAGSSTDTQYF.

This clone was found once. V usage is TRBV6-5 and J usage is TRBJ2-5, with TRBD1 as a possible D gene (6 bases). CDR3 length: 16 residues. In germline, CDR1 is MNHEY, CDR2 SVGAGI. V was trimmed by 0 bases and J by 5 bases, leaving 16 bases between them. DNA for the CDR3: TGTGCCAGCAGTTACTCCCCCCCAGGGGTAGAGGAGACCCAGTACTTC. This translates into CASSYSPPGVEETQYF.

The chain combines TRBV13 with TRBJ1-2; 9 positions agree with TRBD1. V lost 1 base, J lost 6 bases, and 9 bases stayed unmatched. Looked up from germline, CDR1 is PRHDT and CDR2 is FYEKMQ (reference sequence). CDR3 length: 16 amino acids. CDR3 region: CASSLARQGVVHGYTF. CDR3 nucleotides: TGTGCCAGCAGCTTAGCTCGACAGGGGGTTGTTCATGGCTACACCTTC.

This clone came up once. The CDR3 bases are TGTGCCAGCTCACCACCGGGGCAGTTAAACATTCAGTACTTC. Its translation is CASSPPGQLNIQYF. This chain links TRBV18 with TRBJ2-4, with a tentative D call TRBD1 (5 bases). This CDR3 spans 14 amino acids. Germline CDR1 KGHSH, CDR2 LQKENI. Trimming took off 0 bases at V and 6 bases at J, with 9 bases between the two ends.